This T cell receptor (beta chain) was found in a study of blood T cell repertoires in COVID-19. About the research overall: The cDNA or gDNA used as material had been derived from T cells, B-cell-depleted T cells, or PBMCs.

As processed by the authors: Reference gene primers were amplified, and this amplification served to estimate nucleated cell counts. The repertoire was sequenced with immunoSEQ multiplex PCR; TCRdb's copy has only in-frame clones and lacks some. The V and J calls and the clone size are those of that table, but D and trimming were determined from the DNA. Among about 82,000 clones, about four fifths were seen once, and the ten largest hold more than 10%. Trimming removed 3 bases from V and 9 bases from J; junction bases left unmatched: 9. Per the germline V gene, CDR1 is SGHRS and CDR2 is YFSETQ. The CDR3 totals 15 residues.

The specimen sequenced was peripheral blood. This sequence originates from a woman between 40 and 50 years old with active or convalescent COVID-19. V and J are TRBV5-1 and TRBJ2-2; 9 nucleotides align to TRBD1. The CDR3 nucleotides are TGCGCCAGCAGCTCAGGGACAGGGTCTACGAGGGAGCTGTTTTTT. This gives the protein CASSSGTGSTRELFF.